A selection of T cell receptor beta chains follows, all from one sample in a study of siplizumab effects on memory and regulatory T cells. Profiling relied on immunoSEQ multiplex PCR, and the TCRdb table lists in-frame clones only, not all of them. This sample has tens of thousands of clones; roughly 96% occur once, and the top ten carry more than 0.095%. The sequenced material came from naive CD8+ T cells sorted from blood. The receptors come from a human donor in good health. Both conserved end residues are part of each CDR3. A D gene is named only where the DNA matches it firmly. The listing skips clone size in some rows; elsewhere it reads once, few, many or a size class.

TRBD1,16,TRBV6-5,TRBJ1-4,NA,TGTGCCAGCAGTTACCTGGGACAGGGGGCAGATGAAAAACTGTTTTTT,CASSYLGQGADEKLFF
NA,15,TRBV4-3,TRBJ1-1,NA,TGCGCCAGCAGCCAAGAGGACAACTCGAACACTGAAGCTTTCTTT,CASSQEDNSNTEAFF
NA,16,TRBV21-1,TRBJ2-7,NA,TGTGCCAGCAGCAGACGGAGGGACGGCCAGACCTACGAGCAGTACTTC,CASSRRRDGQTYEQYF
NA,15,TRBV9,TRBJ2-7,NA,TGTGCCAGCAGCGTAGAGGGAGACAGCTCCTACGAGCAGTACTTC,CASSVEGDSSYEQYF
NA,12,TRBV6-5,TRBJ2-7,once,TGTGCCAGCAGCGCCGGGCAGCACGAGCAGTACTTC,CASSAGQHEQYF
NA,13,TRBV28,TRBJ2-7,few,TGTGCCAGCAGTCTCCAGAGCTCCTACGAGCAGTACTTC,CASSLQSSYEQYF
NA,14,TRBV7-2,TRBJ1-2,NA,TGTGCCAGCAGCCCCACCCCCAGGGTCTATGGCTACACCTTC,CASSPTPRVYGYTF
TRBD1,16,TRBV5-4,TRBJ1-6,NA,TGTGCCAGCAGCCCCGAGGGGACAGGTATTAATTCACCCCTCCACTTT,CASSPEGTGINSPLHF
NA,13,TRBV30,TRBJ1-2,NA,TGTGCCTGGAGTATAACAGCAGCGGGACCACCTACCTTC,CAWSITAAGPPTF
TRBD1,13,TRBV13,TRBJ1-2,once,TGTGCCAGCAGCTCGGACAGGGTTGATGGCTACACCTTC,CASSSDRVDGYTF